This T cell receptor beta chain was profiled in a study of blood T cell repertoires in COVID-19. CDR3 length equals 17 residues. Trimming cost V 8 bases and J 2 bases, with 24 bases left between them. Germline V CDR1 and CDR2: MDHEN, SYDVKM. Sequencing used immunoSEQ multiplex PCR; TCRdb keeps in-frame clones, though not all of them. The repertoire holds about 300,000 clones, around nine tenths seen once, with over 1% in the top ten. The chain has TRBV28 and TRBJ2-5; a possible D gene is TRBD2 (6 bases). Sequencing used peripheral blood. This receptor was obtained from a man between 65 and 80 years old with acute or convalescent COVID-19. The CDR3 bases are TGTGCCAGCGCACCGCCGGGGCTAGCGAGATGGCAAGAGACCCAGTACTTC. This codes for CASAPPGLARWQETQYF.